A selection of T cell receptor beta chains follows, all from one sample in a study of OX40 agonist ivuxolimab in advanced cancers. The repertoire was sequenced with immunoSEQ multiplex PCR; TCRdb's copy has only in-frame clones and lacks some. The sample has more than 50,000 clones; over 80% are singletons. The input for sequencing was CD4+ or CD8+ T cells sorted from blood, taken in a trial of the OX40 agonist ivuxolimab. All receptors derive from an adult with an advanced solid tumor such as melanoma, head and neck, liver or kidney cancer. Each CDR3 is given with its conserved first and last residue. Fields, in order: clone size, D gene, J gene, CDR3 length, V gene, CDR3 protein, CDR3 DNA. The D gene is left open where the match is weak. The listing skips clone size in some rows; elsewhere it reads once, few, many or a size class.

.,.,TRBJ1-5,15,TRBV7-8,CASSLGATGNQPQHF,TGTGCCAGCAGCTTAGGAGCCACAGGGAATCAGCCCCAGCATTTT
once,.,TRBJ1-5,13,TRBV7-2,CASSFQVNQPQHF,TGTGCCAGCAGCTTCCAGGTTAATCAGCCCCAGCATTTT
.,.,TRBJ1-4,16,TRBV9,CASSTRRSATNEKLFF,TGTGCCAGCAGCACTCGTCGCTCGGCGACTAATGAAAAACTGTTTTTT
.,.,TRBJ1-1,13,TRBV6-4,CASRGKGAGEAFF,TGTGCCAGCAGGGGCAAGGGAGCTGGTGAAGCTTTCTTT
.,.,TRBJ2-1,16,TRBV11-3,CASSFGRAGLYNEQFF,TGTGCCAGCAGCTTCGGTCGGGCAGGACTCTACAATGAGCAGTTCTTC
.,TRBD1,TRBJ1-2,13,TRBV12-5,CASGRTGVYGYTF,TGTGCTAGTGGAAGGACAGGGGTATATGGCTACACCTTC
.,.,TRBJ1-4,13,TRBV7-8,CASSTGPFEKLFF,TGTGCCAGCAGCACGGGGCCGTTTGAAAAACTGTTTTTT
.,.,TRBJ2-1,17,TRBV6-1,CASSERVSQGPYNEQFF,TGTGCCAGCAGTGAACGCGTCAGCCAAGGGCCCTACAATGAGCAGTTCTTC
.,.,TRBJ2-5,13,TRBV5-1,CASSPDHQETQYF,TGCGCCAGCAGCCCGGACCACCAAGAGACCCAGTACTTC
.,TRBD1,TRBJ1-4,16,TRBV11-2,CASSPRAGGNNEKLFF,TGTGCCAGCAGCCCCAGAGCAGGGGGTAACAATGAAAAACTGTTTTTT
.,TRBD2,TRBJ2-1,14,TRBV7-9,CASTLAGVKVEQFF,TGTGCCAGCACACTAGCGGGAGTGAAAGTTGAGCAGTTCTTC
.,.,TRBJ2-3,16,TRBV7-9,CASSLGGAGSTDTQYF,TGTGCCAGCAGCTTAGGCGGGGCGGGTAGCACAGATACGCAGTATTTT
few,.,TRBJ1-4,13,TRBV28,CASSGQIDEKLFF,TGTGCCAGCAGCGGACAGATCGATGAAAAACTGTTTTTT
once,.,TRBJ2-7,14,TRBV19,CASSIRPPQYEQYF,TGTGCCAGTAGTATACGTCCTCCCCAGTACGAGCAGTACTTC
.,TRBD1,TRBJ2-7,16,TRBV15,CATSFTRGQGLWEQYF,TGTGCCACCAGCTTTACAAGAGGACAGGGGCTTTGGGAGCAGTACTTC
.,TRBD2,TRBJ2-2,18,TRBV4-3,CASSQELFGGTNTGELFF,TGCGCCAGCAGCCAAGAATTGTTCGGGGGGACCAACACCGGGGAGCTGTTTTTT
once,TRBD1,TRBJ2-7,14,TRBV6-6,CASSKTGINYEQYF,TGTGCCAGCAGCAAGACAGGGATCAACTACGAGCAGTACTTC
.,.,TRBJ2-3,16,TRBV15,CATSGRVSGLTDTQYF,TGTGCCACCAGCGGACGAGTGAGCGGGCTCACAGATACGCAGTATTTT
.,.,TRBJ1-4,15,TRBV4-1,CASSQQTGTNEKLFF,TGCGCCAGCAGCCAACAAACAGGGACTAATGAAAAACTGTTTTTT
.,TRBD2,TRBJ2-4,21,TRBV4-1,CASSQGGTLAGGNLAKNIQYF,TGCGCCAGCAGCCAAGGGGGTACGCTAGCGGGAGGGAATCTAGCCAAAAACATTCAGTACTTC
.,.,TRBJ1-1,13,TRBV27,CASSSNINTEAFF,TGTGCCAGCAGTTCGAACATAAACACTGAAGCTTTCTTT
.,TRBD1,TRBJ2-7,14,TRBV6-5,CASSTGQGAGEQYF,TGTGCCAGCAGCACTGGGCAGGGGGCTGGGGAGCAGTACTTC
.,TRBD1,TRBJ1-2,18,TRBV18,CASSPAGGATIRNYGYTF,TGTGCCAGCTCACCGGCAGGGGGCGCTACCATAAGGAACTATGGCTACACCTTC
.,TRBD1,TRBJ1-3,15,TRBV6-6,CASKGQGTRGNTIYF,TGTGCCAGCAAAGGACAGGGAACGCGTGGAAACACCATATATTTT
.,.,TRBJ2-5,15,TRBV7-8,CASSLDGRALETQYF,TGTGCCAGCAGCTTAGACGGAAGGGCGTTAGAGACCCAGTACTTC
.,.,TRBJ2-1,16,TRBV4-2,CASSQDRRGAYNEQFF,TGTGCCAGCAGCCAAGATCGGAGGGGGGCCTACAATGAGCAGTTCTTC
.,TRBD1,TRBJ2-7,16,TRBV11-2,CASRSGARQGDYEQYF,TGTGCCAGCAGATCAGGGGCGAGACAGGGGGATTACGAGCAGTACTTC
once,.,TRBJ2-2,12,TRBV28,CATYRNTGELFF,TGTGCCACTTACAGGAACACCGGGGAGCTGTTTTTT
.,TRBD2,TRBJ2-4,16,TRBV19,CASSIGTSPWEDIQYF,TGTGCCAGTAGTATAGGGACTAGCCCCTGGGAGGACATTCAGTACTTC
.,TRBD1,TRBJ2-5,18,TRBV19,CASSINGGTGSLQETQYF,TGTGCCAGTAGTATCAATGGAGGGACAGGATCCCTTCAAGAGACCCAGTACTTC
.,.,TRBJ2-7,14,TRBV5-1,CASSLERPSYEQYF,TGCGCCAGCAGCTTGGAGCGGCCTTCCTACGAGCAGTACTTC
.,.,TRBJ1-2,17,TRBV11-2,CASSLGRRGVISYGYTF,TGTGCCAGCAGCTTAGGGAGGCGGGGGGTTATCAGCTATGGCTACACCTTC
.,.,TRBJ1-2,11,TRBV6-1,CASSVTNGYTF,TGTGCCAGCAGTGTGACAAATGGCTACACCTTC
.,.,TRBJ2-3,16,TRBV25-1,CASSVSDGFSTDTQYF,TGTGCCAGCAGTGTATCGGACGGCTTTAGCACAGATACGCAGTATTTT
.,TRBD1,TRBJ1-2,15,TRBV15,CATSREGTGNYGYTF,TGTGCCACCAGCAGAGAGGGGACAGGCAACTATGGCTACACCTTC
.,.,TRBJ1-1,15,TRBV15,CATSRDWGGNTEAFF,TGTGCCACCAGCAGAGATTGGGGGGGGAACACTGAAGCTTTCTTT
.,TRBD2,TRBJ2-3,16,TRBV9,CASSVGRAGGQDTQYF,TGTGCCAGCAGCGTAGGGCGCGCGGGGGGGCAAGATACGCAGTATTTT
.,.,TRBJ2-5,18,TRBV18,CASSPYRTGTSAQETQYF,TGTGCCAGCTCACCTTACCGAACCGGGACGTCGGCCCAAGAGACCCAGTACTTC
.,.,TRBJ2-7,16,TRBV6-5,CASSFSGASGSYEQYF,TGTGCCAGCAGTTTCTCAGGGGCTAGCGGCTCCTACGAGCAGTACTTC
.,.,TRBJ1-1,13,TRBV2,CASSEGGNTEAFF,TGTGCCAGCAGTGAAGGGGGGAACACTGAAGCTTTCTTT
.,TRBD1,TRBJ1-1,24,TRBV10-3,CAISVRIPGTAEEIEFWEATEAFF,TGTGCCATCAGTGTGAGGATCCCCGGGACAGCGGAAGAAATAGAGTTTTGGGAGGCCACTGAAGCTTTCTTT
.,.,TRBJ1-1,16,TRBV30,CAWCHISPREDTEAFF,TGTGCCTGGTGTCACATCAGCCCCAGGGAGGACACTGAAGCTTTCTTT
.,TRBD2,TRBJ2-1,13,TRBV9,CASSAIAGGLQFF,TGTGCCAGCAGCGCCATAGCGGGAGGATTGCAGTTCTTC
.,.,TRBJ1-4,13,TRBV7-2,CASSFNLNEKLFF,TGTGCCAGCAGCTTTAACCTTAATGAAAAACTGTTTTTT
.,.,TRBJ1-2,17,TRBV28,CASYGSAGGDRGYGYTF,TGTGCCAGCTATGGTTCTGCTGGCGGTGATAGGGGGTATGGCTACACCTTC
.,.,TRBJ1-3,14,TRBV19,CASSAQNSGNTIYF,TGTGCCAGTAGCGCCCAAAACTCTGGAAACACCATATATTTT
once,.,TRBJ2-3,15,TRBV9,CASSVAGQSPDTQYF,TGTGCCAGCAGCGTAGCCGGACAGTCACCAGATACGCAGTATTTT
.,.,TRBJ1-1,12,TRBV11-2,CASSLVAVEAFF,TGTGCCAGCAGCTTAGTAGCTGTTGAAGCTTTCTTT
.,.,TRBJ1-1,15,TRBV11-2,CASSLGGHMNTEAFF,TGTGCCAGCAGCTTAGGGGGGCACATGAACACTGAAGCTTTCTTT
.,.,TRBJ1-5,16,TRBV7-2,CASSSQVGVSNQPQHF,TGTGCCAGCAGCTCACAGGTTGGAGTGAGCAATCAGCCCCAGCATTTT
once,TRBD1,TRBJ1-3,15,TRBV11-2,CASIPSRGTGNTIYF,TGTGCCAGCATTCCTTCCAGGGGGACTGGAAACACCATATATTTT
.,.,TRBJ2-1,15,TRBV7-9,CASRPALSSYNEQFF,TGTGCCAGCAGGCCAGCGCTGAGCTCCTACAATGAGCAGTTCTTC
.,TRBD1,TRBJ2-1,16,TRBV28,CASRGAGTGSLNEQFF,TGTGCCAGCAGAGGCGCCGGGACAGGGAGTCTTAATGAGCAGTTCTTC